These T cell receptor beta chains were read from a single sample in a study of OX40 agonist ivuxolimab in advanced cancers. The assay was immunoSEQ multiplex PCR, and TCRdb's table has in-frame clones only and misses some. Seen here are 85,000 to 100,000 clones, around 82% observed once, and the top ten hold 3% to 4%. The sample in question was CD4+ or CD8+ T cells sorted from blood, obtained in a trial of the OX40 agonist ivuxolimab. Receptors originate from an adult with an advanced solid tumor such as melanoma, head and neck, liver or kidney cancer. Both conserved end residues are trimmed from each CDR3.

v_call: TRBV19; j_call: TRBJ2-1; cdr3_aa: ASSIGRGPEQF
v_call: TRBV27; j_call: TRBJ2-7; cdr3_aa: ASWGQEDLASGEQY
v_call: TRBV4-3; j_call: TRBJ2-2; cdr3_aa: ASSQQGGVNTGELF
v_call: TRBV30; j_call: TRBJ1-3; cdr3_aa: AWSRDRNGNTIY
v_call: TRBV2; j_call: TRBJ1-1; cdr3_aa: ASRVGTEAF
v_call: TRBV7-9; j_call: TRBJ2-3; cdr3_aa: ASSFSVSTDTQY
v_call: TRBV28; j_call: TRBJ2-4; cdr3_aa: ASRIRDIQY
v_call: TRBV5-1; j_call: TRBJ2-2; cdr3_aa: ASSLIPTGELF
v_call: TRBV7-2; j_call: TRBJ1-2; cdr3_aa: ASSLPPYALSGYT
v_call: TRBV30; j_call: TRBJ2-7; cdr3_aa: AWSVGSEVEQY
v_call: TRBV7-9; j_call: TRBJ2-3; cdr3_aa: ASSLGTSGRGTDTQY
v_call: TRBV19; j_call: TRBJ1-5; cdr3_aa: ASSIVGFQRDQPQH
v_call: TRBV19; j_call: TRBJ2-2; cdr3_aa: ASVGQGAAGELF
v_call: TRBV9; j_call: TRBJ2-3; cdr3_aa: ASSDIAQGDTQY
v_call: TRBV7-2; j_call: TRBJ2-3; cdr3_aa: ASSPGGTDTQY
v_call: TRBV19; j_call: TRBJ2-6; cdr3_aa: ASSQDNYSGANVLT
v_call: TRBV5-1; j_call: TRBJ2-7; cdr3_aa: ASSLGVQGDNEQY
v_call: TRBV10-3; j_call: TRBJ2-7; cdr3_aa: AISDTTQTGGGEQY
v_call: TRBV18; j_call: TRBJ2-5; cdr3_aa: ASSPRDFQETQY
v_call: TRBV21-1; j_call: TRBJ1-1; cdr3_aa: ASSNGGQGAEAF
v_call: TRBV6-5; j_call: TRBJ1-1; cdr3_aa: ASSYMVGQGNTEAF
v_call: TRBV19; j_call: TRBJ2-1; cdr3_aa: ASSGDRVKEQF
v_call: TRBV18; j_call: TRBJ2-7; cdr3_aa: ASSDSGEQY
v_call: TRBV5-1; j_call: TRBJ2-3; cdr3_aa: ASSARPGLAGTDTQY
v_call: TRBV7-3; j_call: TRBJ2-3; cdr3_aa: ASSLLADSRDTQY
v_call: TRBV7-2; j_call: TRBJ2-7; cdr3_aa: ATRAESTSYEQY
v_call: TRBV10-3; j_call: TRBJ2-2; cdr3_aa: AIGSTGELF
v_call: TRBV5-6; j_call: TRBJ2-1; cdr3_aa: ASSPWAGVGNEQF
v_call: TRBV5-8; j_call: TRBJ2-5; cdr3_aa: ASSLFTGSQETQY
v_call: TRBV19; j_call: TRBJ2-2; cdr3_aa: ASRGSGRYWTGELF
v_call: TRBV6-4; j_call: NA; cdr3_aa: ASSAYSGREQY
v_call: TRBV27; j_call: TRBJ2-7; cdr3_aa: ASSGRGISSYEQY
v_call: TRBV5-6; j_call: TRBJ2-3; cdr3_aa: ASSGGYTDTQY